This T cell receptor (beta chain) was recorded in a study of blood T cells in healthy people across ages. Study-wide findings and caveats: Diversity was higher, and naive CD4+ cells more numerous, in long-lived donors than in aged donors. Significant beta diversity loss was already apparent by age about 42, declining roughly linearly.

A second PCR, run for about 7 to 11 cycles, used a sample-barcoded 5' primer plus a J-beta primer mix. Tagging of each cDNA molecule was performed by a template-switch adaptor with 12 random nucleotides. TCRdb re-analysed the 5' RACE reads in MiXCR, keeping a single row per CDR3 protein. The table has approximately 880,000 distinct CDR3 sequences, roughly 43% seen once. In the case of this clonotype: Its matching antigen is unknown.

CDR1 is KGHDR, CDR2 SFDVKD, per germline. This CDR3 has 15 amino acids. Trimming stripped 1 base from V and 1 base from J, with 8 bases between. The rearrangement uses TRBV24-1 and TRBJ2-3; unclear D gene. This clonotype originated in a young man in good health. Material for sequencing was blood. Here the CDR3 DNA reads TGTGCCACCAGTGATTTCCCCCAGGGCACAGATACGCAGTATTTT. Translation: CATSDFPQGTDTQYF.